The 20 T cell receptor beta chains listed next were all sequenced from one sample in a study of beta chain features in type 1 diabetes. Reverse transcription of all isolated RNA meant that expressed TCRB transcripts were sequenced. The table came from immunoSEQ multiplex PCR; TCRdb's copy has only in-frame clones and leaves some out. Found here are 600,000 to 650,000 clones, around 16% of them singletons; the top ten hold approximately 0.099%. Sequencing input: naive CD4+ T cells from blood. These receptor sequences come from a man aged 18-30 years in good health.

This clone was seen only a few times. V gene TRBV5-1 combines with J gene TRBJ2-1, with 7 nucleotides matching TRBD1. The CDR3 has 16 amino acids. J was trimmed by 0 bases and V by 0 bases; bases with no gene match: 3. CDR1 and CDR2 (germline): SGHRS, YFSETQ. Here the CDR3 reads CASSLGGTASYNEQFF. DNA for the CDR3: TGCGCCAGCAGCTTGGGAGGGACAGCCTCCTACAATGAGCAGTTCTTC.

A few counts support this clone. The rearrangement links TRBV9 to TRBJ2-1; 7 positions match TRBD2. Trimming took 4 bases from V and 4 from J; bases not matched to a gene: 20. Germline V CDR1 and CDR2: SGDLS, YYNGEE. This CDR3 has 19 amino acids. For the CDR3, the DNA is TGTGCCAGCAGCACTAGCACTAGCGATGGGGGAATAGGATACAATGAGCAGTTCTTC. It codes for CASSTSTSDGGIGYNEQFF.

The chain joins TRBV7-6 to TRBJ2-5, with TRBD1 identical over 8 bases. CDR3 length: 14 amino acids. J gave up 5 bases and V 10 bases, and 12 bases lay outside the gene matches. Germline V lookup: CDR1 SGHVS, CDR2 FNYEAQ. The chain's CDR3 is CAITGQGGWETQYF. The CDR3 DNA is TGTGCCATCACTGGACAGGGTGGATGGGAGACCCAGTACTTC.

This clone appeared a few times. The chain has TRBV4-2 and TRBJ1-1; 8 positions agree with TRBD1. Germline values: CDR1 LGHNA, CDR2 YNFKEQ. The CDR3 covers 16 residues. V gave up 4 bases and J gave up 3 bases; unmatched junction bases: 10. As DNA, the CDR3 is TGTGCCAGCAGCCTCGGACAGGGCTGGTCGGACACTGAAGCTTTCTTT. Translating it yields CASSLGQGWSDTEAFF.

This clone appeared a few times. An end of the junction differs from the germline gene, which may be a read error. The chain combines TRBV7-7 with TRBJ2-5; no firm D call. Germline V gene sequence: CDR1 SSHAT, CDR2 FNYEAQ (reference sequence). The CDR3 runs to 13 residues. CDR3 DNA: TGTGCTAGCAGCCAAGGGATGATCGAGACCCAGTACTTC. It is translated as CASSQGMIETQYF. Complete variable domain (other parts from reference TRBV7-7 and TRBJ2-5): GAGVSQSPRYKVTKRGQDVTLRCDPISSHATLYWYQQALGQGPEFLTYFNYEAQPDKSGLPSDRFSAERPEGSISTLTIQRTEQRDSAMYRCASSQGMIETQYFGPGTRLLVL.

V gene TRBV7-2 combines with J gene TRBJ2-1, with D possibly being TRBD1 (6 bases). Germline V gives CDR1 SGHTA, CDR2 FQGNSA. The CDR3 contains 15 residues. V lost 4 bases and J 7 bases, leaving 17 bases between the germline ends. The chain's CDR3 is CASSSGTPRRNEQFF. For the CDR3, the DNA is TGTGCCAGCAGCTCCGGGACACCACGCAGGAATGAGCAGTTCTTC.

This CDR3 is CASSSGTFKETQYF. The CDR3 DNA reads as TGTGCCAGCAGCTCCGGGACATTTAAAGAGACCCAGTACTTC. V and J are TRBV7-9 and TRBJ2-5; tentatively, D is TRBD1 (6 bases). CDR1 is SEHNR, CDR2 FQNEAQ, per germline (reference sequence). CDR3 length: 14 residues. Deletions cut 4 bases from V and 3 bases from J, with 12 bases between.

Only a few counts were recorded for this clone. The V and J genes are TRBV7-2 and TRBJ1-2; TRBD1 might be the D (5 bases). CDR1 is SGHTA and CDR2 is FQGNSA in the germline V gene. This CDR3 region has 16 residues. The V gene lost 2 bases and the J gene lost 1 base, with 14 bases spanning the gap. The CDR3 spells CASSLFTGSINYGYTF. As DNA, the CDR3 is TGTGCCAGCAGCTTATTCACAGGATCGATTAACTATGGCTACACCTTC. Looking up the rest from reference TRBV7-2 and TRBJ1-2 gives the full variable domain: GAGVSQSPSNKVTEKGKDVELRCDPISGHTALYWYRQSLGQGLEFLIYFQGNSAPDKSGLPSDRFSAERTGGSVSTLTIQRTQQEDSAVYLCASSLFTGSINYGYTFGSGTRLTVV.

The rearrangement links TRBV14 to TRBJ1-6, with 9 nucleotides matching TRBD1. This CDR3 spans 16 amino acids. V was clipped by 0 bases and J by 10 bases; unmatched bases: 7. Germline values: CDR1 SGHDN, CDR2 FVKESK. The chain's CDR3 is CASSQERDRVGSPLHF. Here the CDR3 DNA reads TGTGCCAGCAGCCAAGAAAGGGACAGGGTCGGCTCACCCCTCCACTTT.

This chain joins TRBV10-3 and TRBJ2-1; no definite D call. The germline V gene has CDR1 ENHRY and CDR2 SYGVKD. V was cut by 2 bases and J by 0 bases, with 14 bases left in between. The CDR3 sequence is 17 residues long. The CDR3 loop is CAISEPPRATSYNEQFF. The CDR3 coding sequence is TGTGCCATCAGTGAGCCCCCTCGGGCTACCTCCTACAATGAGCAGTTCTTC.

This clone appeared once. The chain uses TRBV4-2 and TRBJ1-5; no clear D. This CDR3 contains 14 residues. The V and J ends lost 1 base and 4 bases respectively, with 8 bases between them. In germline, CDR1 is LGHNA, CDR2 YNFKEQ. CDR3 in amino acids: CASSQAQLNQPQHF. The CDR3 DNA reads TGTGCCAGCAGCCAAGCACAGTTGAATCAGCCCCAGCATTTT.

In this sample, this clone turned up a few times. The chain couples TRBV5-6 to TRBJ2-5; 8 nucleotides agree with TRBD2. The V gene end was trimmed by 0 bases and the J gene end by 5 bases; junction bases not matched to a gene: 6. In germline, CDR1 is SGHDT, CDR2 YYEEEE. The CDR3 runs 15 residues. The CDR3 bases are TGTGCCAGCAGCTTGGGACTAGCGATCAGGGAGACCCAGTACTTC. Its translation: CASSLGLAIRETQYF.

The CDR3 sequence: CASSSTTGYSNQPQHF. CDR3 nucleotides: TGTGCCAGCAGCTCTACCACAGGGTATAGCAATCAGCCCCAGCATTTT. This chain joins TRBV11-2 and TRBJ1-5; tentatively, D is TRBD1 (6 bases). Germline loops: CDR1 SGHAT, CDR2 FQNNGV. V shed 4 bases and J shed 0 bases, with 13 bases lying between them. The CDR3 loop spans 16 amino acids.

This clone was detected only a few times. This chain joins TRBV5-1 and TRBJ1-5; possible D gene TRBD1, 6 bases. Deletions cut 1 base from V and 0 bases from J, with 8 bases between. The CDR3 totals 15 residues. Germline V gene lookup returns CDR1 SGHRS and CDR2 YFSETQ. The CDR3 region is CASSLSGVSNQPQHF. The CDR3 DNA follows: TGCGCCAGCAGCTTGTCAGGGGTTAGCAATCAGCCCCAGCATTTT.

This clone was seen a single time. V usage is TRBV28 and J usage is TRBJ2-5; 9 bases match TRBD2. In germline, CDR1 is MDHEN, CDR2 SYDVKM. CDR3 length equals 13 residues. V was pared by 6 bases and J by 2 bases, with 1 base of the junction left unmatched. In nucleotides, the CDR3 is TGTGCCAGCAGAGCGGGGGGACAAGAGACCCAGTACTTC. Protein product: CASRAGGQETQYF.

V usage is TRBV5-4 and J usage is TRBJ2-1; 13 positions agree with TRBD2. This CDR3 is built from 18 residues. Losses at the gene ends were 3 bases for V and 4 bases for J; bases not matched to a gene: 10. The germline gives CDR1 SGHNT, CDR2 YYREEE (reference sequence). This CDR3 is CASSSPGLAGARYNEQFF. The CDR3 DNA follows: TGTGCCAGCAGCTCACCCGGACTAGCGGGAGCTCGGTACAATGAGCAGTTCTTC.

The table lists this clone with a few counts. The rearrangement links TRBV28 to TRBJ2-7; TRBD2 might be the D (6 bases). Trimming shortened V by 5 bases and J by 3 bases, and 17 bases separated the two germline ends. This CDR3 spans 15 amino acids. CDR1 is MDHEN, CDR2 SYDVKM, per germline. CDR3 residues: CASSVPPAGFYEQYF. The CDR3 bases are TGTGCCAGCAGTGTCCCCCCCGCGGGGTTCTACGAGCAGTACTTC.

This clone showed up just a few times. V is TRBV10-3 and J is TRBJ2-7; 9 bases are shared with TRBD2. CDR3 size: 17 residues. J was trimmed by 0 bases and V by 3 bases; bases with no gene match: 9. Germline V gene data show CDR1 as ENHRY and CDR2 as SYGVKD. The CDR3 reads CAISDERGAANSYEQYF. The CDR3 DNA is TGTGCCATCAGTGACGAGCGGGGGGCCGCGAACTCCTACGAGCAGTACTTC.

The J gene is TRBJ1-1, the V gene TRBV7-3; a weak D match, TRBD1 (6 bases). V was trimmed by 3 bases and J by 4 bases, leaving 12 bases between them. This CDR3 has 14 amino acids. From germline, CDR1 is SGHTA and CDR2 FQGTGA. The DNA of the CDR3 is TGTGCCAGCAGCTTCCACCAGGGGAGCACTGAAGCTTTCTTT. Protein sequence: CASSFHQGSTEAFF.

This clone was observed a few times. The rearrangement joins TRBV6-5 to TRBJ1-1; 7 nucleotides agree with TRBD1. V shed 6 bases and J 5 bases; nucleotides not matched to a gene: 9. Germline CDR1 MNHEY, CDR2 SVGAGI. The CDR3 loop spans 14 amino acids. CDR3 amino acids: CASSPDRRWTEAFF. For the CDR3, the DNA is TGTGCCAGCAGCCCGGACAGGAGGTGGACTGAAGCTTTCTTT.